The rows below give T cell receptor beta chains drawn from one sample of a study of T-cell memory formation after mild COVID-19. One entry per CDR3 protein, called by TCRdb with MiXCR from the 5' RACE reads. The sample holds 68,000 or so distinct CDR3 sequences, approximately 15% seen once. The specimen sequenced was PBMCs or a T cell subset sorted from them (not recorded which). Source of these receptors: an adult woman who had mild COVID-19 (a few samples of this study predate the infection). Cell type and time point are not known. Both conserved end residues are part of each CDR3. The D gene is left open where the match is weak. Size tells how often a clone was seen (once, few, many) or the class of an expanded clone, and some rows leave it out.

size: NA; V: TRBV12-3/TRBV12-4; J: TRBJ2-2; D: NA; DNA: TGTGCCAGCAGTTTGACGGGAGCCGGGGAGCTGTTTTTT; CDR3: CASSLTGAGELFF
size: NA; V: TRBV20-1; J: TRBJ2-3; D: TRBD1; DNA: TGCAGTGCTAGAGTCGACAGGGGCACAGATACGCAGTATTTT; CDR3: CSARVDRGTDTQYF
size: NA; V: TRBV15; J: TRBJ1-5; D: TRBD1; DNA: TGTGCCACCAAGGACAGGGGCAATCAGCCCCAGCATTTT; CDR3: CATKDRGNQPQHF
size: few; V: TRBV12-3/TRBV12-4; J: TRBJ1-2; D: TRBD1; DNA: TGTGCCAGCAGTCCTACAGGGGGAACACACTATGGCTACACCTTC; CDR3: CASSPTGGTHYGYTF
size: few; V: TRBV4-3; J: TRBJ2-5; D: NA; DNA: TGCGCCAGCAGCCAAGACGGCTCTCAGGCCCAAGAGACCCAGTACTTC; CDR3: CASSQDGSQAQETQYF
size: few; V: TRBV29-1; J: TRBJ1-1; D: TRBD1; DNA: TGCAGCGTAGGGTCGGGACAGGGAATAATTGAAGCTTTCTTT; CDR3: CSVGSGQGIIEAFF
size: few; V: TRBV7-9; J: TRBJ2-1; D: NA; DNA: TGTGCCAGCACCCACATAACCTACAATGAGCAGTTCTTC; CDR3: CASTHITYNEQFF
size: many; V: TRBV19; J: TRBJ1-2; D: NA; DNA: TGTGCCAGTAGTATCGACAGGAACTATGGCTACACCTTC; CDR3: CASSIDRNYGYTF
size: few; V: TRBV2; J: TRBJ1-4; D: NA; DNA: TGTGCCAGCAGTACCCCAGAGGCGAACAATGAAAAACTGTTTTTT; CDR3: CASSTPEANNEKLFF
size: NA; V: TRBV7-2; J: TRBJ1-6; D: NA; DNA: TGTGCCAGCAGCTTTTACGGGGGGAGGGTCAGGTCACCCCTCCACTTT; CDR3: CASSFYGGRVRSPLHF
size: few; V: TRBV12-3/TRBV12-4; J: TRBJ2-2; D: NA; DNA: TGTGCCAGCAGTTTCTGGGGAGCCAACACCGGGGAGCTGTTTTTT; CDR3: CASSFWGANTGELFF
size: NA; V: TRBV18; J: TRBJ1-2; D: NA; DNA: TGTGCCAGCTCACCGACCGATCCACAGGGAGATTCCCCCTATGGCTACACCTTC; CDR3: CASSPTDPQGDSPYGYTF
size: NA; V: TRBV4-3; J: TRBJ2-2; D: TRBD1; DNA: TGCGCCAGCAGCCCTGGACAGGGGGGAATCGGGGAGCTGTTTTTT; CDR3: CASSPGQGGIGELFF
size: few; V: TRBV12-3/TRBV12-4; J: TRBJ2-3; D: TRBD1; DNA: TGTGCCAGCAGTTTATCGACAGGGAACGCAAGGACAGATACGCAGTATTTT; CDR3: CASSLSTGNARTDTQYF
size: few; V: TRBV12-3/TRBV12-4; J: TRBJ1-5; D: TRBD1; DNA: TGTGCCAGCAGTCCGGACAGGGGAAGCGGCCAGCCCCAGCATTTT; CDR3: CASSPDRGSGQPQHF
size: few; V: TRBV12-3/TRBV12-4; J: TRBJ2-7; D: NA; DNA: TGTGCCAGCAGTCCTGGTGGGGGCGAAGGTCTCTCCTACGAGCAGTACTTC; CDR3: CASSPGGGEGLSYEQYF
size: few; V: TRBV20-1; J: TRBJ2-5; D: NA; DNA: TGCAGTGCTAGAGCGATGGGACTTCCCGAAGAGACCCAGTACTTC; CDR3: CSARAMGLPEETQYF
size: NA; V: TRBV12-3/TRBV12-4; J: TRBJ2-7; D: NA; DNA: TGTGCCAGCAGTGACTTCTACGAGCAGTACTTC; CDR3: CASSDFYEQYF
size: few; V: TRBV6-5; J: TRBJ2-1; D: TRBD2; DNA: TGTGCCAGCAGACCCAGTTCCGGGAGGAGCAATGAGCAGTTCTTC; CDR3: CASRPSSGRSNEQFF
size: few; V: TRBV4-1; J: TRBJ1-5; D: NA; DNA: TGCGCCAGCAGCCAGGTGGGATCCCCGAAGCAGCCCCAGCATTTT; CDR3: CASSQVGSPKQPQHF
size: few; V: TRBV3-1; J: TRBJ2-7; D: TRBD2; DNA: TGTGCCAGCAGCCAAGAAACTTCCGGGACTAGCTACGAGCAGTACTTC; CDR3: CASSQETSGTSYEQYF
size: NA; V: TRBV12-3/TRBV12-4; J: TRBJ2-7; D: NA; DNA: TGTGCCAGCGGAGGTGGCGTTAACGAGCAGTACTTC; CDR3: CASGGGVNEQYF
size: NA; V: TRBV4-1; J: TRBJ2-7; D: TRBD1; DNA: TGCGCCAGCAGCCAAGAGGACAGGAGCCACTACGAGCAGTACTTC; CDR3: CASSQEDRSHYEQYF
size: NA; V: TRBV6-5; J: TRBJ2-7; D: NA; DNA: TGTGCCAGCAGTATAGGACAGGGAGGGAACGAGCAGTACTTC; CDR3: CASSIGQGGNEQYF
size: few; V: TRBV7-8; J: TRBJ2-3; D: TRBD1; DNA: TGTGCCAGCAGCTCTGCCTTGACAGGGACGACAGATACGCAGTATTTT; CDR3: CASSSALTGTTDTQYF
size: few; V: TRBV5-1; J: TRBJ2-7; D: NA; DNA: TGCGCCAGCAGCTTGGACAGGGCACACGAGCAGTACTTC; CDR3: CASSLDRAHEQYF
size: few; V: TRBV4-3; J: TRBJ2-1; D: TRBD2; DNA: TGCGCCAGCAGCCAAGTAGCTTGGGAGGGATACAATGAGCAGTTCTTC; CDR3: CASSQVAWEGYNEQFF
size: NA; V: TRBV4-1; J: TRBJ2-5; D: NA; DNA: TGCGCCAGCAGCCACCGCGGGGACCAAGAGACCCAGTACTTC; CDR3: CASSHRGDQETQYF
size: NA; V: TRBV6-5; J: TRBJ1-1; D: NA; DNA: TGTGCCAGCACCCCGGGCCACCTGAACACTGAAGCTTTCTTT; CDR3: CASTPGHLNTEAFF
size: few; V: TRBV7-9; J: TRBJ1-2; D: TRBD1; DNA: TGTGCCAGCAGCTCAGCCGGGACAGCCACTAACTATGGCTACACCTTC; CDR3: CASSSAGTATNYGYTF
size: few; V: TRBV30; J: TRBJ2-1; D: TRBD2; DNA: TGTGCCTGGAATAGGGGACTAGCTGTGGGTAATGAGCAGTTCTTC; CDR3: CAWNRGLAVGNEQFF
size: few; V: TRBV5-1; J: TRBJ2-7; D: NA; DNA: TGCGCCAGCAGCTTGCTTGGAGGTTTACCCTACGAGCAGTACTTC; CDR3: CASSLLGGLPYEQYF
size: NA; V: TRBV7-9; J: TRBJ1-6; D: NA; DNA: TGTGCCAGCAGCTTAGGAGGGTTGAACAGGAATTCACCCCTCCACTTT; CDR3: CASSLGGLNRNSPLHF
size: NA; V: TRBV19; J: TRBJ1-1; D: NA; DNA: TGTGCCAGTAGTATACGTGACCCCATGAACACTGAAGCTTTCTTT; CDR3: CASSIRDPMNTEAFF
size: NA; V: TRBV5-5; J: TRBJ2-7; D: TRBD2; DNA: TGTGCCAGCAGCTTGTCGGGACTAGGGTACGAGCAGTACTTC; CDR3: CASSLSGLGYEQYF
size: few; V: TRBV11-2; J: TRBJ2-7; D: NA; DNA: TGTGCCAGCAGCTCCACAGGGTTTTATAAGCAGTACTTC; CDR3: CASSSTGFYKQYF
size: NA; V: TRBV7-8; J: TRBJ2-1; D: NA; DNA: TGTGCCAGCAGCTTAGTAGCGCGCCAGACAAGCTCCGACAATGAGCAGTTCTTC; CDR3: CASSLVARQTSSDNEQFF
size: NA; V: TRBV7-3; J: TRBJ2-7; D: NA; DNA: TGTGCCAGCAGCTTAATAGGGGGACTGGAGACCTACGAGCAGTACTTC; CDR3: CASSLIGGLETYEQYF
size: few; V: TRBV11-2; J: TRBJ2-7; D: TRBD1; DNA: TGTGCCAGCAGCTGGACAGGTACCTACGAGCAGTACTTC; CDR3: CASSWTGTYEQYF
size: many; V: TRBV7-9; J: TRBJ2-6; D: NA; DNA: TGTGCCAGCAGCTTCCAGGGTCTTGTCTCTGGGGCCAACGTCCTGACTTTC; CDR3: CASSFQGLVSGANVLTF
size: NA; V: TRBV13; J: TRBJ1-6; D: TRBD1; DNA: TGTGCCAGCAGCTCCCGGGACAGAAATTCACCCCTCCACTTT; CDR3: CASSSRDRNSPLHF
size: NA; V: TRBV27; J: TRBJ2-2; D: TRBD2; DNA: TGTGCCAGCAGTTTTAAGGCAGCGGGAGGAACCGGGGAGCTGTTTTTT; CDR3: CASSFKAAGGTGELFF
size: NA; V: TRBV12-3/TRBV12-4; J: TRBJ2-5; D: TRBD2; DNA: TGTGCCAGCAGCCCCTGGGCGGGCAGCGGGGGGGCCCAGTACTTC; CDR3: CASSPWAGSGGAQYF
size: few; V: TRBV20-1; J: TRBJ2-1; D: TRBD2; DNA: TGCAGTGGCATGGGACTAGCGGGAGCAGTCTCCTACAATGAGCAGTTCTTC; CDR3: CSGMGLAGAVSYNEQFF
size: few; V: TRBV12-3/TRBV12-4; J: TRBJ2-5; D: NA; DNA: TGTGCCAGCAGTTTTGATTGGGACCAAGAGACCCAGTACTTC; CDR3: CASSFDWDQETQYF
size: NA; V: TRBV28; J: TRBJ2-7; D: TRBD2; DNA: TGTGCCAGCAGTTTCGTCCTACCGGGAGGATACGAGCAGTACTTC; CDR3: CASSFVLPGGYEQYF
size: NA; V: TRBV7-6; J: TRBJ1-1; D: NA; DNA: TGTGCCAGCAGCACAAGCGGGTTAATGAACACTGAAGCTTTCTTT; CDR3: CASSTSGLMNTEAFF
size: few; V: TRBV7-8; J: TRBJ2-6; D: NA; DNA: TGTGCCAGCAGTAAATTTAAGGCAGCACACCTCTCTGGGGCCAACGTCCTGACTTTC; CDR3: CASSKFKAAHLSGANVLTF
size: few; V: TRBV4-1; J: TRBJ1-1; D: NA; DNA: TGCGCCAGCAGCCAAGAGTCCGGGGAGACTGAAGCTTTCTTT; CDR3: CASSQESGETEAFF
size: many; V: TRBV13; J: TRBJ1-2; D: NA; DNA: TGTGCCAGCAGCTCCCAGTTTCAGACCGGCTACACCTTC; CDR3: CASSSQFQTGYTF
size: NA; V: TRBV7-9; J: TRBJ2-1; D: NA; DNA: TGTGCCAGCAGCTCAGCGCTAGATTTGTATAGCAATGAGCAGTTCTTC; CDR3: CASSSALDLYSNEQFF
size: NA; V: TRBV4-3; J: TRBJ1-1; D: NA; DNA: TGCGCCAGCAGCCTCCTATGGGGGACTGAAGCTTTCTTT; CDR3: CASSLLWGTEAFF
size: NA; V: TRBV5-1; J: TRBJ2-5; D: NA; DNA: TGCGCCAGCAGCTTGGGGCCTCACGGGGAAGAGACCCAGTACTTC; CDR3: CASSLGPHGEETQYF
size: few; V: TRBV6-2/TRBV6-3; J: TRBJ2-7; D: NA; DNA: TGTGCCAGCAGCCCCCATTTATACTACGAGCAGTACTTC; CDR3: CASSPHLYYEQYF